Listed below are T cell receptor beta chains from one sample, sequenced in a study of identical twins. TCRdb passed the 5' RACE reads through MiXCR, listing each CDR3 protein once. This sample has hundreds of thousands of distinct CDR3 sequences; 9% to 15% occur once, and the top ten carry 1.5% to 2%. This sample also appeared in a second study, on yellow fever vaccine responses in identical twins.

Sequencing used PBMCs. Every receptor here comes from a woman under 30 in good health. Each CDR3 is given with its conserved first and last residue.

j_call: TRBJ1-1
v_call: TRBV10-3
cdr3_aa: CAISLAGLDTEAFF

j_call: TRBJ1-1
v_call: TRBV27
cdr3_aa: CASSQRQGWTEAFF

j_call: TRBJ2-1
v_call: TRBV2
cdr3_aa: CASSVGGGLAGGVLFF

j_call: TRBJ2-5
v_call: TRBV4-1
cdr3_aa: CASSRSWVENWNKETQYF

j_call: TRBJ2-1
v_call: TRBV9
cdr3_aa: CASSVEEAGVEQFF

j_call: TRBJ2-7
v_call: TRBV20-1
cdr3_aa: CSARGTSGGNYEQYF

j_call: TRBJ2-1
v_call: TRBV12-3/TRBV12-4
cdr3_aa: CASSSGTSGNEQFF

j_call: TRBJ2-6
v_call: TRBV15
cdr3_aa: CATSRDSLTWANVLTF

j_call: TRBJ1-5
v_call: TRBV15
cdr3_aa: CATRHLDQPQHF

j_call: TRBJ1-3
v_call: TRBV18
cdr3_aa: CASSPPTGGSGNTIYF

j_call: TRBJ2-7
v_call: TRBV7-9
cdr3_aa: CASSPLGFSSYEQYF

j_call: TRBJ2-1
v_call: TRBV15
cdr3_aa: CATSNRESEQFF

j_call: TRBJ2-5
v_call: TRBV7-6
cdr3_aa: CASSLAPHRNRETQYF

j_call: TRBJ2-1
v_call: TRBV12-3/TRBV12-4
cdr3_aa: CASSTRTSGESIQGFF

j_call: TRBJ2-7
v_call: TRBV7-9
cdr3_aa: CASSLALVAGSYEQYF

j_call: TRBJ2-1
v_call: TRBV10-3
cdr3_aa: CAITSGVNNEQFF

j_call: TRBJ2-1
v_call: TRBV7-3
cdr3_aa: CASSLTALPQTGQFF

j_call: TRBJ2-7
v_call: TRBV25-1
cdr3_aa: CASSDSPSGSYEQYF

j_call: TRBJ2-1
v_call: TRBV12-3/TRBV12-4
cdr3_aa: CASLRREGLDNEQFF

j_call: TRBJ1-6
v_call: TRBV12-5
cdr3_aa: CASVLGTGPKGPLHF

j_call: TRBJ2-3
v_call: TRBV29-1
cdr3_aa: CSVEGTVTDTQYF

j_call: TRBJ1-6
v_call: TRBV18
cdr3_aa: CASSGSSLSPLHF

j_call: TRBJ1-5
v_call: TRBV28
cdr3_aa: CASSLSSKYNQPQHF

j_call: TRBJ1-1
v_call: TRBV20-1
cdr3_aa: CSASRARDTEAFF

j_call: TRBJ1-4
v_call: TRBV7-9
cdr3_aa: CASSEGQGTNEKLFF

j_call: TRBJ2-7
v_call: TRBV12-3/TRBV12-4
cdr3_aa: CATSVGGGREQYF

j_call: TRBJ1-5
v_call: TRBV7-8
cdr3_aa: CASSFTRSGQPQHF

j_call: TRBJ2-5
v_call: TRBV5-1
cdr3_aa: CASSLGLAGGLGQETQYF

j_call: TRBJ1-1
v_call: TRBV12-3/TRBV12-4
cdr3_aa: CASRPQGAFTEAFF

j_call: TRBJ2-1
v_call: TRBV7-9
cdr3_aa: CASSSTGTSEYNEQFF

j_call: TRBJ2-2
v_call: TRBV2
cdr3_aa: CASSEEGNAGELFF

j_call: TRBJ2-5
v_call: TRBV20-1
cdr3_aa: CSASGNPRYQETQYF

j_call: TRBJ2-1
v_call: TRBV4-1
cdr3_aa: CASSQGWEGEQFF

j_call: TRBJ2-2
v_call: TRBV4-1
cdr3_aa: CASSQDSFNFGELFF

j_call: TRBJ2-1
v_call: TRBV4-1
cdr3_aa: CASSQMGLAGSYNEQFF